This T cell receptor (beta chain) stems from a study of CD8+ T cells in alopecia areata. The junction had 10 bases not matched to a gene; V was cut back by 2 bases and J by 0 bases. The germline V gene has CDR1 SQVTM and CDR2 ANQGSEA. This CDR3 comprises 17 residues. The treatment here: oral pan-JAK inhibitor, 5-10 mg twice daily. Findings of the study overall: Normal scalp had lower clonality than lesional scalp, with alopecia totalis/universalis lesions showing this most strongly.

With respect to this clone: The antigen is undetermined.

RNA, once extracted, was reverse transcribed into cDNA for use as the sequencing template. Only in-frame clones appear in the TCRdb table, and some are missing; sequencing was by immunoSEQ multiplex PCR. The sample yields around 200,000 clones, 55% to 70% seen once. The source material was CD4+ T cells sorted from blood, sampled at week 4, from a patient treated with tofacitinib. The clonotype originates from a human donor with alopecia areata. The chain joins TRBV29-1 to TRBJ1-1, with 9 bases identical to TRBD1. The CDR3 sequence is CSVEYRGRPTMNTEAFF. CDR3 in DNA: TGCAGCGTTGAATACAGGGGGCGGCCAACTATGAACACTGAAGCTTTCTTT.